What follows is one T cell receptor beta chain and its context. This sample was taken from a study of cytomegalovirus exposure and HLA in healthy donors. This CDR3 region has 16 residues. Germline CDR1 is LNHDA and CDR2 is SQIVND (reference sequence). The J segment lost 0 bases and the V segment lost 3 bases, leaving 6 bases of the junction unmatched. The PCR was carried out with 60 Vbeta primers and 13 Jbeta primers. Sequencing used immunoSEQ multiplex PCR; TCRdb keeps in-frame clones, though not all of them. The table shows under 250,000 clones, with almost 80% occurring only once. The receptor was isolated from a male donor in good health and CMV-seronegative. This chain uses TRBV19 with TRBJ1-1; TRBD1 matches at 8 bases. Specimen: PBMCs. The DNA of the CDR3 is TGTGCCAGTAGTATCAGTACAGGGGGGCTGAACACTGAAGCTTTCTTT. Protein sequence: CASSISTGGLNTEAFF. Full variable domain (remainder filled in from reference TRBV19 and TRBJ1-1): DGGITQSPKYLFRKEGQNVTLSCEQNLNHDAMYWYRQDPGQGLRLIYYSQIVNDFQKGDIAEGYSVSREKKESFPLTVTSAQKNPTAFYLCASSISTGGLNTEAFFGQGTRLTVV.